The rows below give T cell receptor beta chains drawn from one sample of a study of blood T cell repertoires in COVID-19. Libraries were prepared by immunoSEQ multiplex PCR; TCRdb keeps only in-frame clonotypes and omits some of them. The table lists roughly 29,000 clones, 70% to 90% of them singletons. Sequencing used peripheral blood. The receptors shown here come from a human donor in a cohort sampled during active COVID-19. CDR3s include the opening cysteine and the closing phenylalanine or tryptophan. The D gene is left open where the match is weak. Clone size is not always given. Where it is, it says once, few, many or a class for expanded clones.

D gene,clone size,J gene,V gene,CDR3 protein,CDR3 DNA
.,.,TRBJ2-5,TRBV3-1/TRBV3-2,CASSREETQYF,TGTGCCAGCAGCCGGGAGGAGACCCAGTACTTC
TRBD2,.,TRBJ2-2,TRBV30,CAAGGLAGDSNTGELFF,TGTGCCGCAGGGGGACTAGCGGGGGACTCGAACACCGGGGAGCTGTTTTTT
.,.,TRBJ2-7,TRBV3-1/TRBV3-2,CASSQEQTYEQYF,TGTGCCAGCAGCCAAGAACAGACCTACGAGCAGTACTTC
.,.,TRBJ2-1,TRBV27,CASNPPQRQEYNEQFF,TGTGCCAGCAACCCCCCCCAGAGACAGGAGTACAATGAGCAGTTCTTC
TRBD2,.,TRBJ2-3,TRBV29-1,CSAPPAGGPTDTQYF,TGCAGCGCCCCGCCGGCGGGGGGGCCGACAGATACGCAGTATTTT
.,.,TRBJ1-3,TRBV18,CASSPAMTTGNTIYF,TGTGCCAGCTCACCCGCCATGACAACTGGAAACACCATATATTTT
TRBD1,.,TRBJ2-2,TRBV19,CASSIATGVGSGTGELFF,TGTGCCAGTAGTATCGCCACAGGGGTGGGATCGGGCACCGGGGAGCTGTTTTTT
TRBD1,.,TRBJ2-2,TRBV19,CASSRDRGTGELFF,TGTGCCAGTAGTAGGGACAGGGGGACCGGGGAGCTGTTTTTT
.,.,TRBJ2-3,TRBV5-6,CASSLVSDSTDTQYF,TGTGCCAGCAGCTTGGTTTCAGATAGCACAGATACGCAGTATTTT
.,.,TRBJ2-1,TRBV3-1/TRBV3-2,CASSPKGEVVSYNEQFF,TGTGCCAGCAGCCCCAAGGGGGAAGTGGTCTCCTACAATGAGCAGTTCTTC
.,.,TRBJ2-7,TRBV5-6,CASSRLDYITYEQYF,TGTGCCAGCAGCCGTCTTGACTATATTACCTACGAGCAGTACTTC
TRBD1,.,TRBJ1-5,TRBV2,CASSREGAGSNQPQHF,TGTGCCAGCAGTCGAGAGGGGGCCGGGAGCAATCAGCCCCAGCATTTT
.,.,TRBJ1-4,TRBV5-8,CASSTGSTNEKLFF,TGTGCCAGCAGCACAGGGTCAACTAATGAAAAACTGTTTTTT
.,.,TRBJ2-7,TRBV6-2/TRBV6-3,CASSYDIGASRGYEQYF,TGTGCCAGCAGTTACGATATAGGGGCGTCAAGGGGCTACGAGCAGTACTTC
.,.,TRBJ1-1,TRBV2,CASRSEVNTEAFF,TGTGCCAGCAGATCCGAGGTGAACACTGAAGCTTTCTTT
.,.,TRBJ2-5,TRBV7-9,CASSLARLTTKETQYF,TGTGCCAGCAGCTTAGCGAGGTTAACTACCAAAGAGACCCAGTACTTC
.,.,TRBJ1-5,TRBV7-8,CASSLGLVLYSNQPQHF,TGTGCCAGCAGCTTAGGTCTGGTCCTATACAGCAATCAGCCCCAGCATTTT
TRBD1,.,TRBJ2-1,TRBV9,CASGQGNVNEQFF,TGTGCCAGCGGACAGGGTAATGTGAATGAGCAGTTCTTC
.,.,TRBJ1-4,TRBV5-1,CASSSSPNEKLFF,TGCGCCAGCAGCTCCTCTCCCAATGAAAAACTGTTTTTT
TRBD2,.,TRBJ2-2,TRBV30,CAWSVTGGEVGELFF,TGTGCCTGGAGTGTAACCGGGGGGGAAGTCGGGGAGCTGTTTTTT
.,.,TRBJ1-5,TRBV4-1,CASRQDSGRVNQPQHF,TGCGCCAGCCGCCAGGACTCAGGACGGGTCAATCAGCCCCAGCATTTT
.,medium-sized,TRBJ1-1,TRBV6-6,CASSSGGTVEAFF,TGTGCCAGCAGTTCGGGGGGGACGGTTGAAGCTTTCTTT